This TCR beta chain was identified during a study of T cells expressing NK-cell markers. TCRdb re-analyzed the 5' RACE reads; it lists each CDR3 protein once, without DNA. The sample features 25,000 to 35,000 distinct CDR3 sequences, with 50% to 75% in its top ten. The CDR3 runs 16 residues. Germline CDR1 MDHEN, CDR2 SYDVKM. Sequencing used blood T cells: a sorted CD56 or NKG2C T cell subset, CD4+ or CD8+ T cells, or bulk PBMC T cells (not recorded which). The chain recombines TRBV28 with TRBJ2-1; checking the TCRdb D call of TRBD2 is not possible without DNA. This sequence originates from a woman between 18 and 70 years old in good health. The CDR3 here is CASSFGTSGFYNEQFF.